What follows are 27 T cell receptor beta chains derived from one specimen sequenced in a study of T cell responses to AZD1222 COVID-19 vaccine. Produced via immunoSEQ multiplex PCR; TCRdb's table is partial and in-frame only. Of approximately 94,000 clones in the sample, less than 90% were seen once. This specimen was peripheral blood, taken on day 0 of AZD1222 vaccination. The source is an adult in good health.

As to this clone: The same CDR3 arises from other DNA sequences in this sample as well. CDR3: CAWSVAGGTYEQYF. The CDR3 nucleotides read TGTGCCTGGAGTGTAGCGGGCGGAACCTACGAGCAGTACTTC. The rearrangement uses TRBV30 and TRBJ2-7, with D possibly being TRBD2 (6 bases). The V gene lost 0 bases and the J gene lost 2 bases, with 11 bases spanning the gap. The germline CDR1 and CDR2 sequences are GTSNPN and SVGIG (reference sequence). The CDR3 length is 14 residues.

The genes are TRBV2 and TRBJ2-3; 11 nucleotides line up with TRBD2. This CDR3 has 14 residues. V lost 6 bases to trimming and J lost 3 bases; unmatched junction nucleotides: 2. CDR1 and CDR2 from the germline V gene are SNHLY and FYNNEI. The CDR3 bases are TGTGCCAGCAGCGGACTAGCGGGTACAGATACGCAGTATTTT. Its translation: CASSGLAGTDTQYF. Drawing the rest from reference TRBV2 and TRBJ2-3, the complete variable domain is EPEVTQTPSHQVTQMGQEVILRCVPISNHLYFYWYRQILGQKVEFLVSFYNNEISEKSEIFDDQFSVERPDGSNFTLKIRSTKLEDSAMYFCASSGLAGTDTQYFGPGTRLTVL.

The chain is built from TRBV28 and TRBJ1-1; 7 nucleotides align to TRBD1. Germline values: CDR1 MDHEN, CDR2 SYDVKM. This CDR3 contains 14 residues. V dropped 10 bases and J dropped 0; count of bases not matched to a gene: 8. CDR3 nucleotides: TGTGCCACCGGAAGGGACAGTCTGAACACTGAAGCTTTCTTT. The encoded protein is CATGRDSLNTEAFF.

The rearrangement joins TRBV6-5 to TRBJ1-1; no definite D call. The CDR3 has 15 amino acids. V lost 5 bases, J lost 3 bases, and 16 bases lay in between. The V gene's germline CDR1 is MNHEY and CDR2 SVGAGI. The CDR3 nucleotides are TGTGCCAGCAGTCCGACTGGCGGACCACACACTGAAGCTTTCTTT. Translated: CASSPTGGPHTEAFF.

This CDR3 reads CASSPPRDSNEKLFF. As DNA, the CDR3 is TGTGCCAGCTCACCTCCACGGGACTCTAATGAAAAACTGTTTTTT. V usage is TRBV6-6 and J usage is TRBJ1-4; maybe TRBD1 (5 bases). Germline V CDR1 and CDR2: MNHNY, SVGAGI (reference sequence). This CDR3 has 15 amino acids. The V and J ends lost 8 bases and 3 bases respectively, with 16 bases between them.

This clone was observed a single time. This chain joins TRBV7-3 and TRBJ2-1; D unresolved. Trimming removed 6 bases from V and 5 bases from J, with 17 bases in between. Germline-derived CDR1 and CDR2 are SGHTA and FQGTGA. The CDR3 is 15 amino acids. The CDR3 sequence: CASRLDGQKHNEQFF. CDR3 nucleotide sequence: TGTGCCAGCAGGCTTGATGGCCAGAAACACAATGAGCAGTTCTTC.

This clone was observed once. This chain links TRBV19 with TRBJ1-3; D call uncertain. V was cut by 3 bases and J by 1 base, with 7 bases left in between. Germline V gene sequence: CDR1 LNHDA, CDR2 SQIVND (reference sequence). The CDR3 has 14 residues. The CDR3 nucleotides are TGTGCCAGTAGTATGATCTCGTCTGGAAACACCATATATTTT. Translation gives CASSMISSGNTIYF.

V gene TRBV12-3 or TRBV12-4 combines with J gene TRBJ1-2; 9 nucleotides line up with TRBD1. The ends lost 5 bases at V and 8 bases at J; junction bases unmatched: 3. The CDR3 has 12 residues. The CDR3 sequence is CASSGQGIGYTF. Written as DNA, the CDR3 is TGTGCCAGCAGTGGACAGGGGATCGGCTACACCTTC.

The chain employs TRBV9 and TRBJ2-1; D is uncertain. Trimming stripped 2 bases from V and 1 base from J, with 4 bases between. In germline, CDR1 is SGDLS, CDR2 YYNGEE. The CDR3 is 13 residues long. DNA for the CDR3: TGTGCCAGCAGCGTTACTTCCTACAATGAGCAGTTCTTC. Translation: CASSVTSYNEQFF.

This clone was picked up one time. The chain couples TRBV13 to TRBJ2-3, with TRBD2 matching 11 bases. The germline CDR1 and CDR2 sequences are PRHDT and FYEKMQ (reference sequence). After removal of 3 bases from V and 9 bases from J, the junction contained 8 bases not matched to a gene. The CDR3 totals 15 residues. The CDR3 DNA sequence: TGTGCCAGCAGCTTCCGACTAGCGGGGCATCTGACGCAGTATTTT. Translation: CASSFRLAGHLTQYF.

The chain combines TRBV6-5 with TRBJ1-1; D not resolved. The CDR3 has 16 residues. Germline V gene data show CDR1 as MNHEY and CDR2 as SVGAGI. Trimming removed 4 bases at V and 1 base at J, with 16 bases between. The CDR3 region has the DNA TGTGCCAGCAGTTCGAACCCGGGTCGACAGAACACTGAAGCTTTCTTT. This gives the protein CASSSNPGRQNTEAFF.

The DNA for the CDR3 is TGCGCCAGCAGCCAAGGGCTAGCGGGTGACGAGCAGTACTTC. Translating gives CASSQGLAGDEQYF. The chain employs TRBV4-3 and TRBJ2-7, with TRBD2 matching over 8 bases. The CDR3 runs 14 residues. In germline, CDR1 is LGHNA, CDR2 YSLEER. Unmatched junction bases numbered 4, after V lost 1 base and J lost 5 bases.

The CDR3 DNA reads as TGTGCCAGTAGTATAGTATTCGGGGGGAGAACCAACGCGGCGGGAGCGGGGTACGAGCAGTACTTC. It encodes CASSIVFGGRTNAAGAGYEQYF. The chain is built from TRBV19 and TRBJ2-7; the match to TRBD2 covers 7 bases. The CDR3 totals 22 residues. CDR1 is LNHDA and CDR2 is SQIVND in the germline V gene (reference sequence). Trimming took 1 base from V and 4 from J; bases not matched to a gene: 28.

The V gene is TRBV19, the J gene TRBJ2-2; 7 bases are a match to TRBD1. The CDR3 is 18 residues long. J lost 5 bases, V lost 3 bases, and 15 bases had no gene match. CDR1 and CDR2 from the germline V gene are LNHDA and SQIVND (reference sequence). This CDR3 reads CASSILGQATSDTGELFF. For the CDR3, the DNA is TGTGCCAGTAGTATTCTAGGACAGGCTACTTCGGATACCGGGGAGCTGTTTTTT.

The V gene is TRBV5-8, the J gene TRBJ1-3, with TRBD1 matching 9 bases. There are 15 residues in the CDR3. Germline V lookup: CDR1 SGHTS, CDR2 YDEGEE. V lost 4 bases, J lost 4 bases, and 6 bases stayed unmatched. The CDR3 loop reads CASSRGTGSGNTIYF. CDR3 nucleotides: TGTGCCAGCAGCCGAGGGACAGGGTCGGGAAACACCATATATTTT.

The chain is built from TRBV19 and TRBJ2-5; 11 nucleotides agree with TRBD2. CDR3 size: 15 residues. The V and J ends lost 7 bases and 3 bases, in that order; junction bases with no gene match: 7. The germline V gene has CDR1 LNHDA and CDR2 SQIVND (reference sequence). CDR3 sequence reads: CASKSSGRREETQYF. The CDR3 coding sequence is TGTGCCAGTAAATCTAGCGGGAGGCGAGAAGAGACCCAGTACTTC.

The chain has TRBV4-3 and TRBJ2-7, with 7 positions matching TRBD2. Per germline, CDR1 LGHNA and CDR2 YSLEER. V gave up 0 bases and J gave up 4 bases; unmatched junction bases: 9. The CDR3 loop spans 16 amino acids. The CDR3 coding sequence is TGCGCCAGCAGCCAAGATTGGGCTAGCGGTTCTTACGAGCAGTACTTC. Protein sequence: CASSQDWASGSYEQYF.

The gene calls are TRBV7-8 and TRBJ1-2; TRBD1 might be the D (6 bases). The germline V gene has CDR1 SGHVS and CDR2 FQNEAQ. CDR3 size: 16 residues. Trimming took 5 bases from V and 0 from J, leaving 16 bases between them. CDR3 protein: CASSPSRGASNYGYTF. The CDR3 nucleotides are TGTGCCAGCAGCCCCTCCAGGGGCGCGTCTAACTATGGCTACACCTTC.

The CDR3 loop is CASSGNSPLHF. CDR3 DNA sequence: TGTGCCAGCTCTGGGAATTCACCCCTCCACTTT. The gene calls are TRBV10-3 and TRBJ1-6; D gene uncertain. This CDR3 is built from 11 residues. CDR1 and CDR2 from the germline V gene are ENHRY and SYGVKD. The V gene lost 10 bases and the J gene lost 7 bases, with 8 bases spanning the gap.

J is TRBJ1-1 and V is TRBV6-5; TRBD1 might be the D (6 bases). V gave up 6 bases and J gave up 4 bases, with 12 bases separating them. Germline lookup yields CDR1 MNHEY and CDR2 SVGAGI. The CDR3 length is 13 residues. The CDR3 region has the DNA TGTGCCAGCAGACAGGGTTTGGGCACTGAAGCTTTCTTT. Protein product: CASRQGLGTEAFF.

DNA of the CDR3: TGTGCCAGCAGCCAAGTCGGTTCCAGGACAGATACGCAGTATTTT. Residues: CASSQVGSRTDTQYF. The rearrangement uses TRBV3-1 (or the pseudogene TRBV3-2) and TRBJ2-3; no clear D. Germline CDR1 reads LGHDT; CDR2 reads YNNKEL (reference sequence). The germline V and J ends were trimmed by 1 base and 3 bases, with 11 bases remaining between them. The CDR3 extends over 15 amino acids.

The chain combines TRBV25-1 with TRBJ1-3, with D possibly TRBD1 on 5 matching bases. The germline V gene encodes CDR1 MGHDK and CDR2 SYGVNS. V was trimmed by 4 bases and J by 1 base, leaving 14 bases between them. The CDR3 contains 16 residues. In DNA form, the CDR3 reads TGTGCCAGCAGTGGGGCCGACAGCCTTTCTGGAAACACCATATATTTT. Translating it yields CASSGADSLSGNTIYF.

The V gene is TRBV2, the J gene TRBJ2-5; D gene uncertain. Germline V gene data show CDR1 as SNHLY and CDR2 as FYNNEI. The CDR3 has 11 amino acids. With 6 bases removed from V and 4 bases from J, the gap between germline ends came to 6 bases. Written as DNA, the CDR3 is TGTGCCAGCAGCCCAGGAGAGACCCAGTACTTC. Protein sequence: CASSPGETQYF.

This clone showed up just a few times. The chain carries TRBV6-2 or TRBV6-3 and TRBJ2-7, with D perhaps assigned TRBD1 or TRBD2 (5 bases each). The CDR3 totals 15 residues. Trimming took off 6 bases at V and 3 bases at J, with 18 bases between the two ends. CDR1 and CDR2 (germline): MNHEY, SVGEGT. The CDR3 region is CASSEPGTPRYEQYF. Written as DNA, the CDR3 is TGTGCCAGCAGCGAGCCCGGGACGCCTCGCTACGAGCAGTACTTC.

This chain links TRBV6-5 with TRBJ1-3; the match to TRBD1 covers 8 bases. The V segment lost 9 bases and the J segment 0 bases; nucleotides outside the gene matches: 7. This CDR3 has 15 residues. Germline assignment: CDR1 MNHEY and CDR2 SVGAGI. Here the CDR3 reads CASRTGHFSGNTIYF. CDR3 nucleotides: TGTGCCAGTCGGACAGGGCATTTCTCTGGAAACACCATATATTTT.

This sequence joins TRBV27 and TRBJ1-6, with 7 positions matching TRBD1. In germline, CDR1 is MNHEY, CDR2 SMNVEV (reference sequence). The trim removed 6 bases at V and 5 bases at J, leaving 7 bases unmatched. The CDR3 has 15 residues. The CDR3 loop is CASRDRSVDNSPLHF. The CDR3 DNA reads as TGTGCCAGCAGGGACAGGAGTGTGGATAATTCACCCCTCCACTTT.

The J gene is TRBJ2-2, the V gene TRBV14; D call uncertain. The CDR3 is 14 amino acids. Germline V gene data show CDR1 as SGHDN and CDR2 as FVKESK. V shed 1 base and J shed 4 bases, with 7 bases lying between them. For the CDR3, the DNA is TGTGCCAGCAGCCAAGGGGTTGGCACCGGGGAGCTGTTTTTT. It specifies CASSQGVGTGELFF.